This entry lists 12 T cell receptor beta chains sequenced from one sample in a study of shared clonotypes between healthy human individuals. TCRdb's copy holds only in-frame clones and misses some; the assay was immunoSEQ multiplex PCR. The table records roughly 2.4 million clones, around 95% of them present only once. Sequencing was done on a sample of naive CD4+ T cells sorted from blood. Subset noted: CD45RA+ positively selected. These receptors were obtained from a young man in good health.

The CDR3 DNA sequence: TGTGCCAGCTCCAGGGATAGAGATACGCAGTATTTT. Translation gives CASSRDRDTQYF. The chain is built from TRBV7-8 and TRBJ2-3, with D possibly being TRBD1 (5 bases). Germline V gene data show CDR1 as SGHVS and CDR2 as FQNEAQ. V shed 8 bases and J shed 5 bases, with 11 bases lying between them. The CDR3 loop spans 12 amino acids.

As DNA, the CDR3 is TGCGCCAGCAGCCGCGAGGCTAGCAGAGCCTACGAGCAGTACTTC. This codes for CASSREASRAYEQYF. V is TRBV5-1 and J is TRBJ2-7; possibly TRBD2 for D (5 bases). CDR1 and CDR2 from the germline V gene are SGHRS and YFSETQ. The CDR3 is 15 amino acids. Trimming removed 4 bases from V and 2 bases from J, with 16 bases in between.

This chain links TRBV10-3 with TRBJ2-7, with D possibly being TRBD2 (5 bases). This CDR3 spans 13 amino acids. The V gene's germline CDR1 is ENHRY and CDR2 SYGVKD. Deletions cut 4 bases from V and 4 bases from J, with 11 bases between. The CDR3 DNA follows: TGTGCCATCAGTGGGTCCGGGGTGTACGAGCAGTACTTC. Translated: CAISGSGVYEQYF.

The V gene is TRBV7-8, the J gene TRBJ2-1, with 9 bases lining up with TRBD2. Losses at the gene ends were 0 bases for V and 5 bases for J; bases not matched to a gene: 5. The length of the CDR3 is 16 residues. Germline V CDR1 and CDR2: SGHVS, FQNEAQ. In DNA form, the CDR3 reads TGTGCCAGCAGCTTAGCGTTAGCGGGAGCGAACAATGAGCAGTTCTTC. As protein: CASSLALAGANNEQFF.

The CDR3 DNA is TGTGCCAGCAGCCCGGCCGGGGGCAACACAGATACGCAGTATTTT. Protein: CASSPAGGNTDTQYF. The chain couples TRBV7-3 to TRBJ2-3; D might be TRBD1 or TRBD2, each matching 6 bases. V was shortened by 5 bases and J by 2 bases, with 14 bases between the two germline ends. Germline CDR1 reads SGHTA; CDR2 reads FQGTGA. The CDR3 is 15 amino acids.

This chain joins TRBV5-4 and TRBJ2-3, with TRBD2 matching 7 bases. Germline assignment: CDR1 SGHNT and CDR2 YYREEE (reference sequence). Losses at the gene ends were 4 bases for V and 6 bases for J; bases not matched to a gene: 20. This CDR3 is built from 18 residues. CDR3 in DNA: TGTGCCAGCAGCCCTGTAACGGGGGGTACCCCTACGCGGGATACGCAGTATTTT. Translating gives CASSPVTGGTPTRDTQYF. The full variable domain, its missing parts supplied by reference TRBV5-4 and TRBJ2-3, is ETGVTQSPTHLIKTRGQQVTLRCSSQSGHNTVSWYQQALGQGPQFIFQYYREEENGRGNFPPRFSGLQFPNYSSELNVNALELDDSALYLCASSPVTGGTPTRDTQYFGPGTRLTVL.

The V call is TRBV5-1, the J call TRBJ2-1, with 9 nucleotides matching TRBD2. CDR1 is SGHRS, CDR2 YFSETQ, per germline. The CDR3 runs 15 residues. Losses at the gene ends were 4 bases for V and 7 bases for J; bases not matched to a gene: 9. In DNA, the CDR3 is TGCGCCAGCAGCCCCCAGGCGGGGGGGCCTAATGAGCAGTTCTTC. Encoded protein: CASSPQAGGPNEQFF.

The chain is built from TRBV7-2 and TRBJ2-1; 9 bases fit TRBD1. Looked up from germline, CDR1 is SGHTA and CDR2 is FQGNSA. The CDR3 is 15 amino acids. The V segment lost 1 base and the J segment 7 bases; nucleotides outside the gene matches: 5. In DNA, the CDR3 is TGTGCCAGCAGCTTAGACGGACAGGGGATTAATGAGCAGTTCTTC. Protein product: CASSLDGQGINEQFF.

The chain links TRBV2 to TRBJ1-1, with D hard to call. CDR1 is SNHLY, CDR2 FYNNEI, per germline. CDR3 size: 12 residues. V dropped 4 bases and J dropped 6 bases, with 9 bases sitting between them. The CDR3 nucleotides read TGTGCCAGCAGTGGGCCCGGTCCTGAAGCTTTCTTT. It codes for CASSGPGPEAFF.

This rearrangement joins TRBV29-1 to TRBJ2-5, with 11 bases aligning to TRBD2. Germline CDR1 and CDR2: SQVTM and ANQGSEA. CDR3 length: 13 residues. V was clipped by 4 bases and J by 5 bases; unmatched bases: 3. CDR3 coding DNA: TGCAGCGTTGCTACTAGCGGGAGTGAGACCCAGTACTTC. This encodes CSVATSGSETQYF.

The sample holds one count of this clone. V is TRBV30 and J is TRBJ1-3, with TRBD1 matching 8 bases. The CDR3 runs 15 residues. Germline V lookup: CDR1 GTSNPN, CDR2 SVGIG (reference sequence). The ends lost 0 bases at V and 0 bases at J; junction bases unmatched: 1. This CDR3 reads CAWSVQGGSGNTIYF. DNA for the CDR3: TGTGCCTGGAGTGTACAGGGGGGCTCTGGAAACACCATATATTTT. Full variable domain (remainder filled in from reference TRBV30 and TRBJ1-3): SQTIHQWPATLVQPVGSPLSLECTVEGTSNPNLYWYRQAAGRGLQLLFYSVGIGQISSEVPQNLSASRPQDRQFILSSKKLLLSDSGFYLCAWSVQGGSGNTIYFGEGSWLTVV.

Concerning this clone: The sample carries other DNA sequences with the same CDR3. The V call is TRBV18, the J call TRBJ2-5, with D possibly TRBD1 on 5 matching bases. Germline CDR1 reads KGHSH; CDR2 reads LQKENI. This CDR3 has 13 amino acids. Trimming removed 1 base from V and 4 bases from J, with 7 bases in between. The CDR3 sequence: CASSPQGSETQYF. As DNA, the CDR3 is TGTGCCAGCTCACCACAGGGGTCAGAGACCCAGTACTTC.